Each of the 20 T cell receptor beta chains below was sequenced from the same sample in a study of blood T cell repertoires in COVID-19. Profiling relied on immunoSEQ multiplex PCR, and the TCRdb table lists in-frame clones only, not all of them. The data hold about 180,000 clones, with approximately 82% observed a single time. Sequencing was carried out using PBMCs or T cells enriched from blood (not recorded which). The receptors were gathered from a man aged 50 or older who had recovered from COVID-19.

The chain couples TRBV19 to TRBJ1-5; D gene unclear. The V gene's germline CDR1 is LNHDA and CDR2 SQIVND (reference sequence). Between the trimmed V and J ends, which lost 1 base and 0 bases, there was a span of 7 bases. The CDR3 runs to 15 residues. The CDR3 loop is CASSIVGNSNQPQHF. In nucleotides, the CDR3 is TGTGCCAGTAGTATAGTTGGCAATAGCAATCAGCCCCAGCATTTT.

This sequence joins TRBV3-1 (or the pseudogene TRBV3-2) and TRBJ1-3; D is unresolved. This CDR3 comprises 16 residues. The V gene lost 4 bases and the J gene lost 0 bases, with 13 bases spanning the gap. CDR1 is LGHDT and CDR2 is YNNKEL in the germline V gene (reference sequence). The CDR3 loop reads CASSRPAQFSGNTIYF. The CDR3 DNA follows: TGTGCCAGCAGCCGGCCCGCACAGTTCTCTGGAAACACCATATATTTT.

The rearrangement joins TRBV29-1 to TRBJ1-1; possible D gene TRBD1, 5 bases. Germline CDR1 SQVTM, CDR2 ANQGSEA. CDR3 length: 14 residues. Trimming pared 6 bases from V and 4 bases from J, leaving 18 bases between. The CDR3 region is CSVATRSGGTEAFF. CDR3 bases: TGCAGCGTCGCCACCCGATCCGGGGGCACTGAAGCTTTCTTT.

The chain recombines TRBV5-1 with TRBJ1-2, with D perhaps matching TRBD1 (6 bases). The V end was cut by 4 bases, the J end by 1 base, with 8 bases between. Germline CDR1 reads SGHRS; CDR2 reads YFSETQ. There are 13 residues in the CDR3. CDR3 bases: TGCGCCAGCAGCAAGGACAGTAACTATGGCTACACCTTC. Translation gives CASSKDSNYGYTF.

V is TRBV7-2 and J is TRBJ2-7; D might be TRBD1 (6 bases). CDR3 length: 14 amino acids. The germline gives CDR1 SGHTA, CDR2 FQGNSA. V was shortened by 5 bases and J by 5 bases, with 16 bases between the two germline ends. The CDR3 spells CASSLPLRTDEQYF. CDR3 DNA: TGTGCCAGCAGCCTTCCTTTGCGGACAGACGAGCAGTACTTC. The variable domain in full, completed from reference TRBV7-2 and TRBJ2-7, reads GAGVSQSPSNKVTEKGKDVELRCDPISGHTALYWYRQSLGQGLEFLIYFQGNSAPDKSGLPSDRFSAERTGGSVSTLTIQRTQQEDSAVYLCASSLPLRTDEQYFGPGTRLTVT.

This chain connects TRBV27 to TRBJ2-3, with 9 bases lining up with TRBD2. V shed 8 bases and J 2 bases; nucleotides not matched to a gene: 2. CDR3 length: 13 residues. The germline CDR1 and CDR2 sequences are MNHEY and SMNVEV (reference sequence). This chain's CDR3 is CASRLAATDTQYF. CDR3 sequence (DNA): TGTGCCAGCCGACTAGCGGCCACAGATACGCAGTATTTT.

In DNA, the CDR3 is TGTGCCAGCAGTTACGCGGCAACTAATGAAAAACTGTTTTTT. This codes for CASSYAATNEKLFF. The chain is built from TRBV6-5 and TRBJ1-4; unclear D gene. Trimming shortened V by 2 bases and J by 0 bases, and 4 bases separated the two germline ends. The CDR3 has 14 residues. Per germline, CDR1 MNHEY and CDR2 SVGAGI.

The chain recombines TRBV19 with TRBJ1-2; D may be TRBD1 (6 bases). Germline CDR1 LNHDA, CDR2 SQIVND (reference sequence). The CDR3 contains 14 residues. Trimming took 3 bases from V and 7 from J, leaving 15 bases between them. CDR3 in amino acids: CASSIPRGVVGYTF. The CDR3 DNA is TGTGCCAGTAGTATCCCCAGGGGAGTCGTTGGCTACACCTTC.

This clone appeared once. The chain joins TRBV10-3 to TRBJ1-1; 10 bases are shared with TRBD1. V lost 0 bases to trimming and J lost 4 bases; unmatched junction nucleotides: 2. Germline CDR1 and CDR2: ENHRY and SYGVKD. The CDR3 consists of 15 residues. CDR3 residues: CAISESGTGATEAFF. CDR3 coding DNA: TGTGCCATCAGTGAGTCAGGGACAGGGGCCACTGAAGCTTTCTTT.

V usage is TRBV19 and J usage is TRBJ2-1, with D tentatively TRBD2 (6 bases). CDR3 length: 17 amino acids. CDR1 LNHDA and CDR2 SQIVND come from the germline V gene (reference sequence). The V and J ends lost 4 bases and 0 bases respectively, with 16 bases between them. The CDR3 DNA follows: TGTGCCAGTAGTAATGGCGGGGTAACGAGCTCCTACAATGAGCAGTTCTTC. It is translated as CASSNGGVTSSYNEQFF.

This clone was seen just once. The chain is built from TRBV5-1 and TRBJ1-1, with unresolved D. The CDR3 sequence is 14 residues long. V was shortened by 7 bases and J by 1 base, with 14 bases between the two germline ends. Germline V lookup: CDR1 SGHRS, CDR2 YFSETQ. The CDR3 protein is CASGWTNRNTEAFF. Written as DNA, the CDR3 is TGCGCCAGCGGGTGGACTAACAGGAACACTGAAGCTTTCTTT.

This clone was observed a few times. The J gene is TRBJ1-5, the V gene TRBV4-1; D is possibly TRBD1 (6 bases). V lost 1 base, J lost 6 bases, and 10 bases lay in between. The CDR3 covers 14 residues. Germline CDR1 MGHRA, CDR2 YSYEKL. CDR3 residues: CASSQAQGSQPQHF. CDR3 nucleotides: TGCGCCAGCAGCCAAGCACAGGGTAGTCAGCCCCAGCATTTT.

The chain recombines TRBV5-1 with TRBJ1-6; maybe TRBD1 (5 bases). The V gene's germline CDR1 is SGHRS and CDR2 YFSETQ. Trimming took off 5 bases at V and 6 bases at J, with 15 bases between the two ends. The CDR3 length is 15 residues. The CDR3 coding sequence is TGCGCCAGCAGGATGGGTGGGGGGAGTAATTCACCCCTCCACTTT. This encodes CASRMGGGSNSPLHF.

Notes on this clone: The sample contains more than one DNA sequence encoding this CDR3. The chain uses TRBV27 and TRBJ1-1, with TRBD1 as a possible D gene (5 bases). Germline lookup yields CDR1 MNHEY and CDR2 SMNVEV (reference sequence). CDR3 length: 14 residues. The ends were cut back, 4 bases at V and 2 bases at J, with 11 bases in the middle. For the CDR3, the DNA is TGTGCCAGCAGTTCACAGGTATCAAACACTGAAGCTTTCTTT. Residues: CASSSQVSNTEAFF.

The rearrangement uses TRBV14 and TRBJ2-7, with TRBD1 matching over 8 bases. There are 16 residues in the CDR3. Germline V CDR1 and CDR2: SGHDN, FVKESK. V trimming: 0 bases; J trimming: 4 bases; junction bases outside the gene matches: 8. The CDR3 DNA reads TGTGCCAGCAGCCAAGACCGGACAGGGTTGTCATACGAGCAGTACTTC. This translates into CASSQDRTGLSYEQYF. The full variable domain, with the rest looked up from reference TRBV14 and TRBJ2-7, is EAGVTQFPSHSVIEKGQTVTLRCDPISGHDNLYWYRRVMGKEIKFLLHFVKESKQDESGMPNNRFLAERTGGTYSTLKVQPAELEDSGVYFCASSQDRTGLSYEQYFGPGTRLTVT.

This sequence joins TRBV7-9 and TRBJ2-3; 13 nucleotides match TRBD2. CDR1 is SEHNR, CDR2 FQNEAQ, per germline (reference sequence). The CDR3 runs to 17 residues. V gave up 5 bases and J gave up 2 bases; unmatched junction bases: 7. The CDR3 coding sequence is TGTGCCAGCAGCCCCAGACTAGCGGGGGGACTCACAGATACGCAGTATTTT. This translates into CASSPRLAGGLTDTQYF. Filled out from reference TRBV7-9 and TRBJ2-3, the complete variable domain reads DTGVSQNPRHKITKRGQNVTFRCDPISEHNRLYWYRQTLGQGPEFLTYFQNEAQLEKSRLLSDRFSAERPKGSFSTLEIQRTEQGDSAMYLCASSPRLAGGLTDTQYFGPGTRLTVL.

This chain uses TRBV5-6 with TRBJ1-2, with 8 bases aligning to TRBD1. The CDR3 spans 16 residues. The trim removed 4 bases at V and 6 bases at J, leaving 14 bases unmatched. From germline, CDR1 is SGHDT and CDR2 YYEEEE. CDR3: CASSQLKDRVSDGYTF. As DNA, the CDR3 is TGTGCCAGCAGCCAGCTAAAGGACAGGGTCAGTGATGGCTACACCTTC.

V and J are TRBV14 and TRBJ2-3, with 9 bases aligning to TRBD1. CDR1 is SGHDN and CDR2 is FVKESK in the germline V gene. This CDR3 comprises 17 residues. V lost 3 bases to trimming and J lost 6 bases; unmatched junction nucleotides: 13. As DNA, the CDR3 is TGTGCCAGCAGCCAGACCCGGTTGGGACAGGGAGCTGATACGCAGTATTTT. Translated, it gives CASSQTRLGQGADTQYF.

The gene calls are TRBV6-5 and TRBJ2-2; the match to TRBD1 covers 9 bases. The CDR3 loop spans 15 amino acids. Germline values: CDR1 MNHEY, CDR2 SVGAGI. Germline trimming cut 6 bases from V and 6 bases from J; bases unmatched to any gene: 8. Here the CDR3 reads CASRQQGAHSGELFF. CDR3 nucleotide sequence: TGTGCCAGCAGACAACAGGGGGCGCATTCCGGGGAGCTGTTTTTT.

This clone was observed a single time. Here the CDR3 DNA reads TGTGCCTGGAGTGTAGGTCTGCTGTCGTCAGGGGGAGGACCTAACTATGGCTACACCTTC. It encodes CAWSVGLLSSGGGPNYGYTF. This rearrangement joins TRBV30 to TRBJ1-2; TRBD1 matches 7 bases. The CDR3 runs 20 residues. The V and J ends lost 0 bases and 0 bases, in that order; junction bases with no gene match: 19. CDR1 is GTSNPN and CDR2 is SVGIG in the germline V gene (reference sequence).